The 15 T cell receptor beta chains given below trace back to one sample, sequenced in a study of CD8 T cells in ankylosing spondylitis. General study findings and limits: Among TCR beta sequences, a motif of several highly homologous variants appeared characteristic of ankylosing spondylitis blood.

Antigens of these TCRs are unknown. TCRdb re-called the 5' RACE reads through MiXCR, storing one row per CDR3 protein. The sample carries 450,000 to 550,000 distinct CDR3 sequences, 5.3% recorded once. The sample was blood, either unsorted or a sorted T cell fraction (not recorded which). The receptor set was obtained from a male donor with ankylosing spondylitis.

This clonotype was recorded many times. V is TRBV5-6 and J is TRBJ1-5, with D hard to call. Germline V gives CDR1 SGHDT, CDR2 YYEEEE. Trimming took 0 bases from V and 10 from J, leaving 8 bases between them. CDR3 length equals 12 residues. The CDR3 protein is CASSLGASPQHF. DNA of the CDR3: TGTGCCAGCAGCTTGGGGGCCAGCCCCCAGCATTTT.

In its sample, this clonotype was seen many times. The chain links TRBV12-5 to TRBJ2-1, with unresolved D. This CDR3 contains 14 residues. Looked up from germline, CDR1 is LGHNT and CDR2 is FRNRAP. Deletions cut 8 bases from V and 3 bases from J, with 14 bases between. This CDR3 reads CASRGGGNYNEQFF. The CDR3 DNA reads TGTGCTAGTCGAGGTGGCGGAAACTACAATGAGCAGTTCTTC.

The table lists this clonotype with many counts. The chain couples TRBV20-1 to TRBJ1-5, with D uncertain. V gave up 3 bases and J gave up 6 bases, with 9 bases separating them. CDR3 length: 12 residues. Germline V gives CDR1 DFQATT, CDR2 SNEGSKA (reference sequence). The CDR3 is CSASPEGQPQHF. In nucleotides, the CDR3 is TGCAGTGCTAGTCCGGAGGGTCAGCCCCAGCATTTT.

The V call is TRBV5-5, the J call TRBJ2-2, with 7 bases identical to TRBD2. Germline V CDR1 and CDR2: SGHKS, YYEKEE (reference sequence). V was clipped by 6 bases and J by 7 bases; unmatched bases: 3. This CDR3 comprises 12 residues. CDR3 DNA: TGTGCCAGCACCTCGGGAGGCGGGGAGCTGTTTTTT. It encodes CASTSGGGELFF.

This clonotype was picked up many times. The V and J genes are TRBV27 and TRBJ2-3, with D unresolved. The CDR3 totals 15 residues. Germline V gives CDR1 MNHEY, CDR2 SMNVEV (reference sequence). The V gene lost 2 bases and the J gene lost 0 bases, with 9 bases spanning the gap. CDR3 in DNA: TGTGCCAGCAGTTTAAGTGCAGTTAGCACAGATACGCAGTATTTT. Translation gives CASSLSAVSTDTQYF.

This clonotype was counted ten times or more. The V gene is TRBV4-3, the J gene TRBJ1-1; possible D gene TRBD1, 6 bases. With 3 bases removed from V and 4 bases from J, the gap between germline ends came to 12 bases. The CDR3 sequence is 14 residues long. Germline V lookup: CDR1 LGHNA, CDR2 YSLEER. This CDR3 reads CASSQTRGSTEAFF. DNA of the CDR3: TGCGCCAGCAGCCAGACCAGGGGTAGCACTGAAGCTTTCTTT.

This clonotype was seen ten or more times. The chain has TRBV20-1 and TRBJ2-1; 8 nucleotides line up with TRBD1. This CDR3 has 13 residues. The J segment lost 7 bases and the V segment lost 4 bases, leaving 6 bases of the junction unmatched. Germline CDR1 is DFQATT and CDR2 is SNEGSKA (reference sequence). The CDR3 nucleotides are TGCAGTGCTACGGCAGGGGGCTGGAATGAGCAGTTCTTC. The encoded protein is CSATAGGWNEQFF.

There are many counts of this clonotype. V is TRBV5-5 and J is TRBJ1-6, with TRBD1 matching over 9 bases. V dropped 4 bases and J dropped 9; count of bases not matched to a gene: 5. The V gene's germline CDR1 is SGHKS and CDR2 YYEKEE (reference sequence). The length of the CDR3 is 14 residues. The CDR3 DNA sequence: TGTGCCAGCAGCGGGACAGGGTTTACTTCACCCCTCCACTTT. This gives the protein CASSGTGFTSPLHF.

The chain joins TRBV4-2 to TRBJ2-3; D may be TRBD2 (5 bases). Germline V lookup: CDR1 LGHNA, CDR2 YNFKEQ. V was cut by 4 bases and J by 1 base, with 12 bases left in between. There are 15 residues in the CDR3. CDR3 in amino acids: CASSLGVPRTDTQYF. CDR3 DNA sequence: TGTGCCAGCAGCCTCGGGGTCCCCCGCACAGATACGCAGTATTTT.

This clonotype was seen at least ten times. The DNA is omitted, as the CDR3 cannot be located on it reliably, and the CDR3 follows TCRdb's listing. The gene calls are TRBV5-1 and TRBJ2-3; the tabulated D call, TRBD1, remains unverified against the DNA. 14 amino acids form the CDR3, both terminal residues included. Germline CDR1 reads SGHRS; CDR2 reads YFSETQ. The CDR3 reads CASSFGAGTDTQYF.

In this sample, this clonotype turned up many times. This chain links TRBV20-1 with TRBJ2-4; the D gene is possibly TRBD2 (6 bases). Trimming took off 4 bases at V and 3 bases at J, with 16 bases between the two ends. Looked up from germline, CDR1 is DFQATT and CDR2 is SNEGSKA (reference sequence). This CDR3 is built from 15 residues. In DNA, the CDR3 is TGCAGTGCTAATTATGGCGGGGTAGTCAAAAACATTCAGTACTTC. This sequence encodes CSANYGGVVKNIQYF.

In this sample, this clonotype turned up many times. The gene calls are TRBV24-1 and TRBJ2-1; 9 bases agree with TRBD2. The V gene's germline CDR1 is KGHDR and CDR2 SFDVKD. The CDR3 is 19 amino acids. J lost 0 bases, V lost 5 bases, and 13 bases had no gene match. CDR3 region: CATSAASGTRAGSYNEQFF. The CDR3 DNA reads TGTGCCACCAGTGCGGCTAGCGGGACTCGGGCGGGCTCCTACAATGAGCAGTTCTTC.

The sample holds many counts of this clonotype. This chain connects TRBV20-1 to TRBJ1-1; D is undetermined. Germline lookup yields CDR1 DFQATT and CDR2 SNEGSKA (reference sequence). Trimming shortened V by 5 bases and J by 2 bases, and 9 bases separated the two germline ends. CDR3 length: 12 amino acids. The CDR3, as DNA: TGCAGTGCTCCGCACAAAAACACTGAAGCTTTCTTT. Protein sequence: CSAPHKNTEAFF.

This clonotype was observed many times. V usage is TRBV20-1 and J usage is TRBJ1-5; 7 bases line up with TRBD1. CDR3 size: 14 residues. V was pared by 5 bases and J by 4 bases, with 8 bases of the junction left unmatched. CDR1 and CDR2 from the germline V gene are DFQATT and SNEGSKA (reference sequence). DNA for the CDR3: TGCAGTGCTCAGACAGGGCCGTTAAATCAGCCCCAGCATTTT. Protein: CSAQTGPLNQPQHF.

Many counts were recorded for this clonotype. The chain employs TRBV29-1 and TRBJ2-2; no firm D call. Germline V gene lookup returns CDR1 SQVTM and CDR2 ANQGSEA. The length of the CDR3 is 14 residues. V was shortened by 0 bases and J by 1 base, with 6 bases between the two germline ends. In DNA, the CDR3 is TGCAGCGTTGAAGATCTCGGGAACACCGGGGAGCTGTTTTTT. This encodes CSVEDLGNTGELFF.